One and the same sample provided the 7 T cell receptor beta chains below, sequenced in a study of Graves' ophthalmopathy and Graves' hyperthyroidism (dated by TCRdb to between 2017 and 2018). Sequencing was performed on an Illumina HiSeq 2000. TCR beta CDR3 regions were amplified from RNA transcripts for repertoire sequencing. The first round of RT-PCR was done with HTBI primers and the Qiagen OneStep RT-PCR kit, and was followed by a second round of multiplex PCR, then size selection and purification. TCRdb trimmed public reads at Q25 via fastp, called clones via MiXCR and kept in-frame beta chains. One record per CDR3 amino acid sequence lists the most common genes and DNA. A total of 350,000 to 450,000 distinct CDR3 sequences appear in this sample, approximately 20% of them only once. Around 1.6% of the sample is held by the ten biggest clonotypes. Material: peripheral blood. Receptor source: a young woman with Graves' ophthalmopathy. Donor details come from another sample of the same person, matched by shared clones.

This clonotype was counted at least ten times. The chain employs TRBV24-1 and TRBJ1-2; 9 bases match TRBD1. Germline V CDR1 and CDR2: KGHDR, SFDVKD. V lost 4 bases to trimming and J lost 5 bases; unmatched junction nucleotides: 4. The CDR3 is 14 amino acids. CDR3 sequence reads: CATSEGTGLYGYTF. The CDR3 region has the DNA TGTGCCACCAGTGAGGGGACAGGGCTATATGGCTACACCTTC.

This clonotype has a count of ten or more. This sequence joins TRBV5-1 and TRBJ2-1; no clear D. CDR1 is SGHRS, CDR2 YFSETQ, per germline. Trimming removed 1 base at V and 10 bases at J, with 6 bases between. This CDR3 is built from 11 residues. CDR3 in amino acids: CASSLHEEQFF. Here the CDR3 DNA reads TGCGCCAGCAGCTTGCACGAGGAGCAGTTCTTC.

V usage is TRBV5-1 and J usage is TRBJ1-6; D remains unclear. CDR3 length equals 16 residues. V lost 5 bases and J 3 bases, leaving 15 bases between the germline ends. Germline CDR1 is SGHRS and CDR2 is YFSETQ. CDR3 residues: CASRVVFGIYNSPLHF. CDR3 coding DNA: TGCGCCAGCAGGGTGGTGTTCGGAATCTATAATTCACCCCTCCACTTT. Full variable domain (remainder filled in from reference TRBV5-1 and TRBJ1-6): KAGVTQTPRYLIKTRGQQVTLSCSPISGHRSVSWYQQTPGQGLQFLFEYFSETQRNKGNFPGRFSGRQFSNSRSEMNVSTLELGDSALYLCASRVVFGIYNSPLHFGNGTRLTVT.

V is TRBV10-3 and J is TRBJ2-7; 10 nucleotides line up with TRBD2. CDR3 length: 15 residues. Germline CDR1 is ENHRY and CDR2 is SYGVKD. With V trimmed by 2 bases and J by 5 bases, 6 bases remained unmatched. CDR3: CAISEPGLAFDEQYF. The CDR3 nucleotides read TGTGCCATCAGTGAGCCGGGACTAGCGTTCGACGAGCAGTACTTC.

This clonotype was detected only a few times. The chain links TRBV4-3 to TRBJ1-6; D possibly corresponds to TRBD1 (5 bases). V lost 1 base, J lost 6 bases, and 13 bases lay in between. This CDR3 spans 16 amino acids. Per the germline V gene, CDR1 is LGHNA and CDR2 is YSLEER. In DNA form, the CDR3 reads TGCGCCAGCAGCCAAGCCCACGGGGCGGTTAATTCACCCCTCCACTTT. Translated, it gives CASSQAHGAVNSPLHF.

This clonotype was detected ten times or more. V usage is TRBV7-8 and J usage is TRBJ2-5; 7 bases line up with TRBD2. This CDR3 is built from 14 residues. With 5 bases clipped from V and 2 bases from J, the junction kept 5 bases outside the gene matches. CDR1 and CDR2 (germline): SGHVS, FQNEAQ. CDR3 in amino acids: CASSERGGQETQYF. The CDR3 nucleotides are TGTGCCAGCAGCGAGCGGGGAGGGCAAGAGACCCAGTACTTC.

This clonotype was detected many times. The gene calls are TRBV6-2 or TRBV6-3 and TRBJ2-7, with D tentatively TRBD2 (7 bases). From germline, CDR1 is MNHEY and CDR2 SVGEGT. The CDR3 runs to 18 residues. V lost 0 bases to trimming and J lost 2 bases, with 20 bases between them. DNA of the CDR3: TGTGCCAGCAGTTACTCGGGGGGGGGCGGGAGTGGCGCCTACGAGCAGTACTTC. This gives the protein CASSYSGGGGSGAYEQYF.